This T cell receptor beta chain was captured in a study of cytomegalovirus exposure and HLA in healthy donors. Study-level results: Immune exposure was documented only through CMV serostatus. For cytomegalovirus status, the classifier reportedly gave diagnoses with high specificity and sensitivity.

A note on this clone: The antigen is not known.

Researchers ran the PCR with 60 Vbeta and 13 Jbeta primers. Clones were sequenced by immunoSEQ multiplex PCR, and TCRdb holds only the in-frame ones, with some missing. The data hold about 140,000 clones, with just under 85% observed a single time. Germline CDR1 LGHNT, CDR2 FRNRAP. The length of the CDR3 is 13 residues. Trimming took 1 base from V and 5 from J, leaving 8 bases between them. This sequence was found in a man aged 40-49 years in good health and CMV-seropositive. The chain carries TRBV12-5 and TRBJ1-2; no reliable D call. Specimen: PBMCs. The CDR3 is CASGLDPRYGYTF. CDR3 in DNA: TGTGCTAGTGGTTTGGACCCGAGGTATGGCTACACCTTC.